This entry concerns a single T cell receptor (beta chain). Its specificity is unknown. This entry is derived from a study of T cells in localized non-small cell lung cancer. Study results and limitations: Elevated circulating T cell density in blood was associated with longer overall survival. Sequencing involved a lone tumor region, leaving heterogeneity possible. The highest T cell clonality was in uninvolved adjacent lung, above tumor. Appearances in adjacent lung were noted for a median approximately 61 of the top 100 tumor clones.

This CDR3 comprises 15 residues. Germline V lookup: CDR1 MNHEY, CDR2 SVGAGI. Trimming took 2 bases from V and 1 from J, leaving 9 bases between them. This table comes from immunoSEQ multiplex PCR, and its TCRdb copy is limited to in-frame clones, with some not included. The repertoire consists of around 34,000 clones, with 93% occurring once and the leading ten covering 7% to 9%. This TCR derives from a female donor aged 60 or older with stage I lung adenocarcinoma. The sequenced sample was peripheral blood, obtained before any cancer treatment. This chain uses TRBV6-5 with TRBJ1-3; D possibly corresponds to TRBD1 (6 bases). CDR3 nucleotides: TGTGCCAGCAGTTACACAGGGATGTCTGGAAACACCATATATTTT. Translating gives CASSYTGMSGNTIYF.